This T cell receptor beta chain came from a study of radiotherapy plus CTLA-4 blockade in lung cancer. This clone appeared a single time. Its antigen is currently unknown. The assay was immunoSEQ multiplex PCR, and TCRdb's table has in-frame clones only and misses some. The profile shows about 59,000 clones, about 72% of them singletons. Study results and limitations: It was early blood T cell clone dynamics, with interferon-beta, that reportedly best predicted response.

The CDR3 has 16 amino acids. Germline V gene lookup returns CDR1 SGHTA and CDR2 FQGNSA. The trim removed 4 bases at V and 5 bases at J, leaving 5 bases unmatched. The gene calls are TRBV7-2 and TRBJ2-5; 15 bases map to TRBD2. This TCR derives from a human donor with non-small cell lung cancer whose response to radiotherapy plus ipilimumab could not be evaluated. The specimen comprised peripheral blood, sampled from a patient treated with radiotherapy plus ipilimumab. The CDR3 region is CASSWTSGGAGETQYF. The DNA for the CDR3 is TGTGCCAGCAGCTGGACTAGCGGGGGGGCAGGGGAGACCCAGTACTTC.